What follows is one T cell receptor beta chain and its context. Its recognized antigen is unknown. One end of the junction is discordant with germline, which a read error may explain. These data originate in a study of immune aging and cytomegalovirus after organ transplant listed by TCRdb under 2021. About the full investigation: Three-drug immunosuppression with prednisone, tacrolimus, and mycophenolate was given to all transplant recipients. Study-wide findings and limitations: Large clones contained a higher proportion of TEMRA cells, and the seven largest clones (approximately 1,900 cells) acquired aged and TEMRA cells while losing TCM cells. Post-transplant increases in aged-phenotype cells were observed regardless of clone size, following viremia and occurring earlier in large clones (days 200-264) than in small clones. CD57 was not measured in the sequencing data, so a conservative gene-based aging definition was used instead.

The receptor library was made with single-cell sequencing. The run used an Illumina NovaSeq 6000. For cell capture and library preparation, the team used the BD Rhapsody Targeted mRNA and AbSeq Reagent Kit in a microwell format. Libraries were prepared to cover TCR, sample tags, AbSeq, and targeted mRNA from the Human T-Cell Expression Panel plus custom TOX and TOX2 primers. Sequencing of the libraries was done on an Illumina NovaSeq. In the original analysis: The analysis covered around 10,000 cells in total, of which about 7,000 were CD8 T cells and about 4,500 were CD8 T cells with an identifiable TCR CDR3. The BD Rhapsody Targeted Analysis Pipeline, including V(D)J processing, was run on the Seven Bridges Genomics platform to process the raw data. SeqGeq 1.6.0 was used for quality control, Sample Tag demultiplexing with Lex-BDSMK, clone identification with VDJ Explorer, and Seurat clustering. Clones making up <1% of CD8 T cells were classified as non-expanded, and clones making up >2.5% of the sample were classified as clonal expansions. TCRdb trimmed public reads at Q25 via fastp, called clones via MiXCR and kept in-frame beta chains. Identical CDR3 protein sequences are pooled into one entry, listed with their most common genes and DNA. TCRdb, not the authors, supplied the V and J calls. This sample holds about 20,000 distinct CDR3 sequences; approximately 34% were observed only once. In total, the top ten clones hold 25% to 30% of the sample.

In the paper's terms, the time point label means: five sample-tagged time points from pre-transplant (day -1) to day 368 post-transplant, pooled. Thawed PBMC were stimulated for about 11 hours with a CMV IE-1 overlapping peptide library without transport inhibitors. After thawing, cells rested overnight before stimulation in R10 medium with CD28/CD49d costimulation. The IE-1 peptide library was made up of 15-amino-acid peptides, each overlapping by 11 amino acids. Each time point was barcoded using BD Single-Cell Multiplexing Kit Sample Tags, after which the barcoded samples were pooled and stained with oligo-conjugated anti-CD45RA plus sorting antibodies. A BD FACSAria III was used to sort CMV-responsive CD8+CD137+ and CD4+CD154+ T cells at 4-way purity. EDTA vacutainers were used to collect blood, which was then processed with a Ficoll gradient within 1-24 hours. Spanning cysteine to phenylalanine, the CDR3 consists of 14 amino acids. CDR3 DNA only is kept here, 42 bases in frame from base 1. Reading the germline V gene (reference sequence) gives CDR1 MNHNY and CDR2 SVGAGI.

The rearranged chain carries TRBV6-6 and TRBJ1-3; 7 bases in the junction line up with TRBD1. The specimen was CMV peptide-activated CD4+ and CD8+ T cells sorted from blood, collected at five time points, pooled. Taken with the paper, the label for cell subset or site translates to: sorted CD8+CD137+ and CD4+CD154+ T cells after around 12 h CMV IE-1 peptide stimulation. This TCR was recovered from a female donor who had a heart transplant and CMV viremia. The sequence in DNA is TGTGCCAGCACCGAAAGGGGGCTTGGAAACACCACATATTTT. This encodes CASTERGLGNTTYF.